The 20 T cell receptor beta chains presented below share a single source sample, sequenced in a study of blood T cell repertoires in COVID-19. The assay was immunoSEQ multiplex PCR, and TCRdb's table has in-frame clones only and misses some. The sample has tens of thousands of clones, 84% seen once. The sequenced material came from peripheral blood. All receptors come from a man in his fifties with acute or convalescent COVID-19.

The V and J genes are TRBV28 and TRBJ2-3; 12 positions match TRBD2. Germline CDR1 is MDHEN and CDR2 is SYDVKM. The V segment lost 4 bases and the J segment 3 bases; nucleotides outside the gene matches: 8. CDR3 length: 17 residues. CDR3 DNA: TGTGCCAGCAGTTCCGGGGGACTAGCGGGCGGGACAGATACGCAGTATTTT. As protein: CASSSGGLAGGTDTQYF. Together with reference TRBV28 and TRBJ2-3, the CDR3 gives the full variable domain: DVKVTQSSRYLVKRTGEKVFLECVQDMDHENMFWYRQDPGLGLRLIYFSYDVKMKEKGDIPEGYSVSREKKERFSLILESASTNQTSMYLCASSSGGLAGGTDTQYFGPGTRLTVL.

This chain joins TRBV19 and TRBJ1-2; 8 bases agree with TRBD1. The CDR3 is 15 amino acids. The V segment lost 4 bases and the J segment 7 bases; nucleotides outside the gene matches: 11. Germline loops: CDR1 LNHDA, CDR2 SQIVND (reference sequence). The CDR3, as DNA: TGTGCCAGTAGTACAATATCGACAGGGGAGGTTGGCTACACCTTC. Protein product: CASSTISTGEVGYTF.

This sequence joins TRBV6-6 and TRBJ1-3; tentatively, D is TRBD1 (6 bases). With 11 bases removed from V and 0 bases from J, the gap between germline ends came to 14 bases. Germline CDR1 and CDR2: MNHNY and SVGAGI (reference sequence). This CDR3 spans 14 amino acids. The CDR3 DNA reads as TGTGCCTGCGGACAGAATGACTCTGGAAACACCATATATTTT. Amino acids: CACGQNDSGNTIYF.

The CDR3 spells CASPREGDRGKDTIYF. In DNA, the CDR3 is TGTGCCAGCCCCAGGGAGGGGGACAGGGGGAAAGACACCATATATTTT. The genes are TRBV11-3 and TRBJ1-3, with 11 bases that match TRBD1. Germline values: CDR1 SGHNT, CDR2 YENEEA. This CDR3 region has 16 residues. J was trimmed by 8 bases and V by 8 bases; bases with no gene match: 14.

The CDR3 sequence is CASSSNLDRVKGYTF. The CDR3 region has the DNA TGTGCCAGCAGCTCCAACCTGGACAGGGTGAAGGGCTACACCTTC. The chain couples TRBV13 to TRBJ1-2; TRBD1 matches at 8 bases. V trimming: 4 bases; J trimming: 8 bases; junction bases outside the gene matches: 12. The length of the CDR3 is 15 residues. CDR1 is PRHDT, CDR2 FYEKMQ, per germline (reference sequence).

This clone was seen only once. In DNA, the CDR3 is TGTGCCAGCAGCTTAGCACTAGGAACCGCCAATGAGCAGTTCTTC. This codes for CASSLALGTANEQFF. The V call is TRBV7-8, the J call TRBJ2-1, with D maybe TRBD2 (5 bases). Germline lookup yields CDR1 SGHVS and CDR2 FQNEAQ. Trimming left V 0 bases short and J 6 bases short, with 12 bases between. CDR3 size: 15 residues.

V and J are TRBV15 and TRBJ2-1, with TRBD2 matching over 14 bases. The CDR3 sequence is 18 residues long. Losses at the gene ends were 1 base for V and 6 bases for J; bases not matched to a gene: 8. Germline values: CDR1 LNHNV, CDR2 YYDKDF (reference sequence). CDR3 sequence: CATSRGVGTSGSLNEQFF. The CDR3, as DNA: TGTGCCACCAGCAGAGGGGTTGGGACTAGCGGGAGTCTCAATGAGCAGTTCTTC.

The V gene is TRBV3-1 (or the pseudogene TRBV3-2), the J gene TRBJ2-5, with TRBD1 matching over 7 bases. Trimming cost V 8 bases and J 3 bases; bases outside gene matches: 9. The CDR3 runs 14 residues. From germline, CDR1 is LGHDT and CDR2 YNNKEL (reference sequence). CDR3: CASRWGQLEETQYF. The CDR3 bases are TGTGCCAGCCGTTGGGGACAGCTAGAAGAGACCCAGTACTTC.

The DNA for the CDR3 is TGTGCCAGTCGGGGGGGAAGGACCATATATTTT. Translation gives CASRGGRTIYF. The chain employs TRBV28 and TRBJ1-3; weak D call: TRBD1 (5 bases). Germline assignment: CDR1 MDHEN and CDR2 SYDVKM. This CDR3 comprises 11 residues. V was clipped by 9 bases and J by 10 bases, with 13 bases between them.

The chain combines TRBV6-5 with TRBJ2-2; 7 nucleotides line up with TRBD1. This CDR3 is 15 amino acids long. CDR1 MNHEY and CDR2 SVGAGI come from the germline V gene. J was trimmed by 5 bases and V by 8 bases; bases with no gene match: 11. CDR3 region: CASDYEGARTGELFF. CDR3 DNA: TGTGCCAGCGATTACGAGGGGGCGAGGACCGGGGAGCTGTTTTTT.

This chain connects TRBV7-8 to TRBJ1-2; D call uncertain. The V gene's germline CDR1 is SGHVS and CDR2 FQNEAQ. V dropped 3 bases and J dropped 6 bases, with 11 bases sitting between them. The CDR3 consists of 13 residues. DNA for the CDR3: TGTGCCAGCAGCTTCTCTACAGTCCATGGCTACACCTTC. It encodes CASSFSTVHGYTF.

The chain has TRBV25-1 and TRBJ1-2; D is unclear. The CDR3 has 17 residues. The V end was cut by 3 bases, the J end by 1 base, with 18 bases between. Germline V gene data show CDR1 as MGHDK and CDR2 as SYGVNS. CDR3 bases: TGTGCCAGCAGTGAGAGGAAGTCCTATGTGGGTAACTATGGCTACACCTTC. It translates to CASSERKSYVGNYGYTF.

This chain joins TRBV28 and TRBJ2-7, with D maybe TRBD1 (6 bases). Trimming took off 6 bases at V and 0 bases at J, with 24 bases between the two ends. Germline V gene data show CDR1 as MDHEN and CDR2 as SYDVKM. CDR3 length equals 18 residues. CDR3 sequence (DNA): TGTGCCAGCAGCCCCCAGGGGCTACGCGTTACACCCTCCTACGAGCAGTACTTC. Its protein product is CASSPQGLRVTPSYEQYF.

This clone was observed a single time. This chain connects TRBV3-1 (or the pseudogene TRBV3-2) to TRBJ2-3, with D possibly being TRBD1 (5 bases). The germline V and J ends were trimmed by 5 bases and 4 bases, with 16 bases remaining between them. Germline V gene sequence: CDR1 LGHDT, CDR2 YNNKEL (reference sequence). This CDR3 is 15 amino acids long. This CDR3 is CASSSGASRSDTQYF. Here the CDR3 DNA reads TGTGCCAGCAGCTCTGGGGCCTCGAGGTCAGATACGCAGTATTTT.

This clone has more than one count but fewer than ten. The chain couples TRBV28 to TRBJ2-5; perhaps TRBD2 as D (5 bases). Trimming removed 6 bases from V and 9 bases from J, with 14 bases in between. Per germline, CDR1 MDHEN and CDR2 SYDVKM. CDR3 size: 12 residues. Written as DNA, the CDR3 is TGTGCCAGCAGGGACTCGCGGTGGGCCCAGTACTTC. Its translation is CASRDSRWAQYF.

This clone was counted a single time. The chain has TRBV1 and TRBJ1-2; the table names TRBD1, a call not compared with the DNA. TRBV1 is shown as a pseudogene. The CDR3 runs to 16 residues. The CDR3 DNA sequence: TGCACCAGCAGCCATCGCGGTAGGGGGCGAGTATTCGGCTACACCTTC. Residues: CTSSHRGRGRVFGYTF.

The chain has TRBV27 and TRBJ2-3; D possibly corresponds to TRBD2 (6 bases). The germline CDR1 and CDR2 sequences are MNHEY and SMNVEV (reference sequence). Trimming left V 9 bases short and J 9 bases short, with 16 bases between. This CDR3 is built from 12 residues. The CDR3 coding sequence is TGTGCCAGTCGGGGACTCCAGTCGACGCAGTATTTT. It yields the protein CASRGLQSTQYF.

V is TRBV29-1 and J is TRBJ1-1; weak D call: TRBD1 (6 bases). Germline assignment: CDR1 SQVTM and CDR2 ANQGSEA. The length of the CDR3 is 11 residues. V lost 5 bases, J lost 8 bases, and 12 bases lay in between. The CDR3 sequence is CSVRAGAEAFF. CDR3 DNA sequence: TGCAGCGTTAGGGCAGGGGCAGAAGCTTTCTTT.

V and J are TRBV6-5 and TRBJ1-2; possible D gene TRBD1, 6 bases. V was pared by 0 bases and J by 2 bases, with 7 bases between. CDR1 and CDR2 (germline): MNHEY, SVGAGI. The CDR3 extends over 14 amino acids. The CDR3 loop reads CASSYSTGNYGYTF. CDR3 nucleotide sequence: TGTGCCAGCAGTTACTCAACAGGGAACTATGGCTACACCTTC.

This chain joins TRBV18 and TRBJ2-1; no clear D. There are 12 residues in the CDR3. The V and J ends lost 5 bases and 4 bases respectively, with 6 bases between them. CDR1 is KGHSH and CDR2 is LQKENI in the germline V gene. CDR3 loop: CASSSLYNEQFF. DNA of the CDR3: TGTGCCAGCTCATCCTTGTACAATGAGCAGTTCTTC.